This is a list of T cell receptor beta chains from one sample in a study of T-cell memory formation after mild COVID-19. One entry per CDR3 protein, called by TCRdb with MiXCR from the 5' RACE reads. Counted here are 400,000 to 550,000 distinct CDR3 sequences, roughly 25% occurring once; the ten biggest clones make up around 12%. The sequenced sample consisted of PBMCs or a T cell subset sorted from them (not recorded which). The source is an adult woman who had mild COVID-19 (a few samples of this study predate the infection). Cell type and time point are not known. CDR3s include the opening cysteine and the closing phenylalanine or tryptophan. The D gene is left open where the match is weak. Not every row has a clone size; where given, it reads once, few, many or a size class.

CDR3: CASSLAGGVNTEAFF; DNA: TGTGCCAGCAGCTTAGCTGGAGGGGTGAACACTGAAGCTTTCTTT; size: many; V: TRBV7-2; length: 15; J: TRBJ1-1; D: NA
CDR3: CASSLTSNRNAEAFF; DNA: TGCGCCAGCAGCTTGACCTCTAACAGGAACGCTGAAGCTTTCTTT; size: few; V: TRBV5-1; length: 15; J: TRBJ1-1; D: NA
CDR3: CASSYSQGARYTEAFF; DNA: TGTGCCAGCAGTTACTCCCAGGGGGCGCGATACACTGAAGCTTTCTTT; size: NA; V: TRBV6-5; length: 16; J: TRBJ1-1; D: TRBD1
CDR3: CASSQDQLSVSSYNEQFF; DNA: TGCGCCAGCAGCCAAGATCAGCTTAGCGTGAGCTCCTACAATGAGCAGTTCTTC; size: few; V: TRBV4-3; length: 18; J: TRBJ2-1; D: NA
CDR3: CASSRDRGNQPQHF; DNA: TGTGCCAGCAGTAGGGACAGGGGCAATCAGCCCCAGCATTTT; size: few; V: TRBV12-3/TRBV12-4; length: 14; J: TRBJ1-5; D: TRBD1
CDR3: CASSDPGSSGISDTQYF; DNA: TGTGCCAGCAGTGACCCCGGCAGTAGCGGGATCTCTGATACGCAGTATTTT; size: NA; V: TRBV25-1; length: 17; J: TRBJ2-3; D: TRBD2
CDR3: CASTPGTSGSTNEQFF; DNA: TGCGCCAGCACTCCCGGGACTAGCGGGAGTACTAATGAGCAGTTCTTC; size: NA; V: TRBV23-1; length: 16; J: TRBJ2-1; D: TRBD2
CDR3: CASSAMRWDRGYEQYF; DNA: TGTGCCAGCAGCGCCATGAGGTGGGACAGGGGCTACGAGCAGTACTTC; size: few; V: TRBV7-8; length: 16; J: TRBJ2-7; D: TRBD1
CDR3: CASSLDRGGEQFF; DNA: TGTGCCAGCAGCCTAGACCGGGGAGGTGAGCAGTTCTTC; size: few; V: TRBV7-8; length: 13; J: TRBJ2-1; D: NA
CDR3: CSARGTGLYRSSTDTQYF; DNA: TGCAGTGCTAGAGGGACTGGTTTGTACAGATCTAGCACAGATACGCAGTATTTT; size: many; V: TRBV20-1; length: 18; J: TRBJ2-3; D: NA
CDR3: CASRKTPTDTQYF; DNA: TGCGCCAGCAGAAAGACACCCACAGATACGCAGTATTTT; size: few; V: TRBV5-1; length: 13; J: TRBJ2-3; D: NA
CDR3: CDSSLRDIFTDTQYF; DNA: TGCGACAGCAGCCTCCGGGACATCTTCACAGATACGCAGTATTTT; size: NA; V: TRBV5-1; length: 15; J: TRBJ2-3; D: NA
CDR3: CAISETWDEQFF; DNA: TGTGCCATCAGTGAGACCTGGGATGAGCAGTTCTTC; size: few; V: TRBV10-3; length: 12; J: TRBJ2-1; D: NA
CDR3: CAISEGYYEQYF; DNA: TGTGCCATCAGTGAAGGGTACTACGAGCAGTACTTC; size: few; V: TRBV10-3; length: 12; J: TRBJ2-7; D: NA
CDR3: CASSHKGVAGLGEQFF; DNA: TGTGCCAGCAGCCATAAGGGAGTAGCGGGATTGGGTGAGCAGTTCTTC; size: NA; V: TRBV11-2; length: 16; J: TRBJ2-1; D: TRBD2
CDR3: CAWSRAGLPQETQYF; DNA: TGTGCCTGGAGTCGGGCGGGGCTACCGCAAGAGACCCAGTACTTC; size: NA; V: TRBV30; length: 15; J: TRBJ2-5; D: NA
CDR3: CASSFGTAYEQYF; DNA: TGTGCCAGCAGCTTCGGGACAGCCTACGAGCAGTACTTC; size: many; V: TRBV5-1; length: 13; J: TRBJ2-7; D: TRBD1
CDR3: CASSYPVTGGAYEQYF; DNA: TGTGCCAGCAGCTACCCAGTGACAGGGGGGGCCTACGAGCAGTACTTC; size: few; V: TRBV11-3; length: 16; J: TRBJ2-7; D: TRBD1
CDR3: CASSSGGAGSTEAFF; DNA: TGTGCCAGCAGCTCCGGGGGGGCAGGGTCCACTGAAGCTTTCTTT; size: few; V: TRBV7-2; length: 15; J: TRBJ1-1; D: NA
CDR3: CASSPQGFRSYNEQFF; DNA: TGTGCCAGCAGCCCCCAGGGTTTTCGCTCCTACAATGAGCAGTTCTTC; size: NA; V: TRBV12-3/TRBV12-4; length: 16; J: TRBJ2-1; D: NA
CDR3: CASSWDRVRDEQFF; DNA: TGCGCCAGCAGCTGGGACAGGGTAAGGGATGAGCAGTTCTTC; size: few; V: TRBV5-1; length: 14; J: TRBJ2-1; D: TRBD1
CDR3: CASSFLAGATGELFF; DNA: TGTGCCAGCAGTTTCCTGGCGGGGGCCACCGGGGAGCTGTTTTTT; size: NA; V: TRBV12-3/TRBV12-4; length: 15; J: TRBJ2-2; D: NA
CDR3: CASSRFQAGELFF; DNA: TGTGCCAGCAGCAGGTTCCAGGCCGGGGAGCTGTTTTTT; size: few; V: TRBV7-9; length: 13; J: TRBJ2-2; D: NA
CDR3: CASSLSSQGVYEQYF; DNA: TGTGCCAGCAGCTTATCATCCCAAGGGGTCTACGAGCAGTACTTC; size: NA; V: TRBV7-2; length: 15; J: TRBJ2-7; D: NA
CDR3: CASSLGPRSGGQQETQYF; DNA: TGTGCCAGCAGCTTAGGGCCGAGGAGCGGGGGCCAGCAAGAGACCCAGTACTTC; size: NA; V: TRBV7-7; length: 18; J: TRBJ2-5; D: TRBD2
CDR3: CASSRYGGGGASGANVLTF; DNA: TGTGCCAGTAGTCGGTATGGAGGTGGAGGGGCCTCTGGGGCCAACGTCCTGACTTTC; size: NA; V: TRBV19; length: 19; J: TRBJ2-6; D: NA
CDR3: CASGGGNIDEQFF; DNA: TGTGCCAGCGGTGGAGGGAATATCGATGAGCAGTTCTTC; size: NA; V: TRBV7-9; length: 13; J: TRBJ2-1; D: NA
CDR3: CASSQQSNYGYTF; DNA: TGTGCCAGCTCACAACAGTCTAACTATGGCTACACCTTC; size: NA; V: TRBV18; length: 13; J: TRBJ1-2; D: NA
CDR3: CASPPGGPYEQYF; DNA: TGTGCCAGCCCCCCCGGCGGGCCGTACGAGCAGTACTTC; size: few; V: TRBV18; length: 13; J: TRBJ2-7; D: NA
CDR3: CASSNLGSGDEQFF; DNA: TGTGCCAGTAGCAATCTCGGTTCGGGGGATGAGCAGTTCTTC; size: NA; V: TRBV19; length: 14; J: TRBJ2-1; D: NA
CDR3: CASSLAKTGGIDTQYF; DNA: TGCGCCAGCAGCTTGGCGAAGACAGGGGGGATAGATACGCAGTATTTT; size: few; V: TRBV5-1; length: 16; J: TRBJ2-3; D: TRBD1
CDR3: CSARDTGTEKNIQYF; DNA: TGCAGTGCTAGAGATACCGGGACAGAGAAAAACATTCAGTACTTC; size: NA; V: TRBV20-1; length: 15; J: TRBJ2-4; D: TRBD1
CDR3: CASTGTGEETQYF; DNA: TGTGCCAGCACCGGGACAGGGGAAGAGACCCAGTACTTC; size: NA; V: TRBV12-3/TRBV12-4; length: 13; J: TRBJ2-5; D: TRBD1
CDR3: CASSPLGGRENTEAFF; DNA: TGTGCCAGCAGCCCGCTCGGGGGGAGGGAGAACACTGAAGCTTTCTTT; size: NA; V: TRBV5-6; length: 16; J: TRBJ1-1; D: NA
CDR3: CASSPRGGGMNTEAFF; DNA: TGTGCCAGCTCACCACGTGGGGGTGGGATGAACACTGAAGCTTTCTTT; size: few; V: TRBV18; length: 16; J: TRBJ1-1; D: NA
CDR3: CASSDRDSWSPLHF; DNA: TGTGCCAGCAGCGACCGGGACAGCTGGTCACCCCTCCACTTT; size: NA; V: TRBV9; length: 14; J: TRBJ1-6; D: TRBD1
CDR3: CSAWGPVDPTQYF; DNA: TGCAGTGCTTGGGGCCCGGTGGACCCTACGCAGTATTTT; size: few; V: TRBV20-1; length: 13; J: TRBJ2-3; D: NA
CDR3: CAIQAGGLWNEQFF; DNA: TGTGCCATCCAAGCGGGAGGGCTTTGGAATGAGCAGTTCTTC; size: NA; V: TRBV24-1; length: 14; J: TRBJ2-1; D: TRBD2
CDR3: CASSRTGDGTEAFF; DNA: TGTGCCAGCTCGCGGACAGGGGACGGCACTGAAGCTTTCTTT; size: few; V: TRBV7-9; length: 14; J: TRBJ1-1; D: TRBD1
CDR3: CASSGYGTGRAYEQYF; DNA: TGCGCCAGCAGCGGCTACGGGACGGGGCGCGCCTACGAGCAGTACTTC; size: few; V: TRBV5-1; length: 16; J: TRBJ2-7; D: NA
CDR3: CASSQPGSEAFF; DNA: TGTGCCAGCAGCCAACCGGGGAGTGAGGCTTTCTTT; size: NA; V: TRBV3-1; length: 12; J: TRBJ1-1; D: NA
CDR3: CASSPPLAGGIKQYF; DNA: TGTGCCAGCAGCCCGCCACTAGCGGGGGGCATAAAGCAGTACTTC; size: few; V: TRBV7-9; length: 15; J: TRBJ2-7; D: TRBD2
CDR3: CASKEGGPYGYTF; DNA: TGTGCCAGTAAGGAAGGGGGGCCCTATGGCTACACCTTC; size: NA; V: TRBV19; length: 13; J: TRBJ1-2; D: NA
CDR3: CASSFREGVYTGELFF; DNA: TGCGCCAGCAGCTTTCGGGAGGGCGTGTACACCGGGGAGCTGTTTTTT; size: few; V: TRBV5-1; length: 16; J: TRBJ2-2; D: TRBD2
CDR3: CASSEETNYSNQPQHF; DNA: TGTGCCAGCAGTGAAGAGACGAATTATAGCAATCAGCCCCAGCATTTT; size: NA; V: TRBV2; length: 16; J: TRBJ1-5; D: NA
CDR3: CASSLGGASGYTF; DNA: TGTGCCAGCAGTCTAGGGGGCGCAAGTGGCTACACCTTC; size: few; V: TRBV12-3/TRBV12-4; length: 13; J: TRBJ1-2; D: TRBD1
CDR3: CASRQRDNEQFF; DNA: TGTGCCAGCAGACAGAGAGACAATGAGCAGTTCTTC; size: many; V: TRBV12-3/TRBV12-4; length: 12; J: TRBJ2-1; D: NA
CDR3: CASSVGTLNTEAFF; DNA: TGTGCCAGCAGCGTTGGAACACTGAACACTGAAGCTTTCTTT; size: many; V: TRBV9; length: 14; J: TRBJ1-1; D: NA
CDR3: CASSFRETGFYEQYF; DNA: TGTGCCAGCAGCTTTAGGGAAACAGGCTTCTACGAGCAGTACTTC; size: NA; V: TRBV5-5; length: 15; J: TRBJ2-7; D: NA
CDR3: CASSLMGDASSGANVLTF; DNA: TGTGCCAGCAGCTTAATGGGGGACGCCTCCTCTGGGGCCAACGTCCTGACTTTC; size: many; V: TRBV7-2; length: 18; J: TRBJ2-6; D: NA
CDR3: CASSLASTSTDTQYF; DNA: TGCGCCAGCAGCTTGGCCTCTACCTCCACAGATACGCAGTATTTT; size: few; V: TRBV5-1; length: 15; J: TRBJ2-3; D: NA
CDR3: CATSDIHTDTQYF; DNA: TGTGCCACCAGTGATATCCACACAGATACGCAGTATTTT; size: few; V: TRBV24-1; length: 13; J: TRBJ2-3; D: NA
CDR3: CASEAGGAQYF; DNA: TGCGCCAGCGAGGCAGGGGGAGCGCAGTATTTT; size: few; V: TRBV4-1; length: 11; J: TRBJ2-3; D: TRBD1
CDR3: CASREKGKGYEQYF; DNA: TGTGCCAGCAGAGAGAAGGGCAAGGGCTACGAGCAGTACTTC; size: NA; V: TRBV25-1; length: 14; J: TRBJ2-7; D: NA
CDR3: CASSQDQGFPYEQYF; DNA: TGTGCCAGCAGCCAAGATCAAGGCTTCCCCTACGAGCAGTACTTC; size: NA; V: TRBV4-2; length: 15; J: TRBJ2-7; D: NA
CDR3: CASSSQWGGEYNEQFF; DNA: TGTGCCAGCAGCTCACAATGGGGCGGGGAATACAATGAGCAGTTCTTC; size: few; V: TRBV7-6; length: 16; J: TRBJ2-1; D: NA
CDR3: CSAGQGDTEAFF; DNA: TGCAGTGCTGGACAGGGGGACACTGAAGCTTTCTTT; size: many; V: TRBV20-1; length: 12; J: TRBJ1-1; D: TRBD1